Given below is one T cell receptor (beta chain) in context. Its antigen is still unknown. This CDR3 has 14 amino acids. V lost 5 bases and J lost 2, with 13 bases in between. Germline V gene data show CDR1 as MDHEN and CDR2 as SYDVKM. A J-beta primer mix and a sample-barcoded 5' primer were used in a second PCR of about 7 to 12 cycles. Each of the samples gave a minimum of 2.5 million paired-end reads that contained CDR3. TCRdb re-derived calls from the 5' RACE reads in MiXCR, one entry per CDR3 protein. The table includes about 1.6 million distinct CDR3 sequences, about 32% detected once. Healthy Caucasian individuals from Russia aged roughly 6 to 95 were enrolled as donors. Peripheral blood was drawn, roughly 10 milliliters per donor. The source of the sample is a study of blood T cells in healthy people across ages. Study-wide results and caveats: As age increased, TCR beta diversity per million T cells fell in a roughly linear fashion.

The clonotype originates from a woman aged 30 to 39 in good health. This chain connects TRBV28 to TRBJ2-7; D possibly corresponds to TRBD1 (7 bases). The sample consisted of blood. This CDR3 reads CASSQGGVPYEQYF. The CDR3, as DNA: TGTGCCAGCAGTCAGGGGGGTGTCCCCTACGAGCAGTACTTC.